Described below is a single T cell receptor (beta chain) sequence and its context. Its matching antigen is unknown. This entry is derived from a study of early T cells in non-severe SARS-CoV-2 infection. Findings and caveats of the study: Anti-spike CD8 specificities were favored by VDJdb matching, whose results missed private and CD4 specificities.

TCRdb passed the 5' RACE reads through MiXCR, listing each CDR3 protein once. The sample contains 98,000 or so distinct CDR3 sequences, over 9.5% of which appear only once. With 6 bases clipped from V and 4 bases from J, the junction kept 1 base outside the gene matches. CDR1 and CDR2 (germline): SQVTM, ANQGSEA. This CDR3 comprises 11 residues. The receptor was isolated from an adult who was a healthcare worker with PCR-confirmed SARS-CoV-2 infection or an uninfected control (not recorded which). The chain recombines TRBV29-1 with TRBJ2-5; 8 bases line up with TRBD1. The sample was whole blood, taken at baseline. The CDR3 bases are TGCAGCGTAACAGGGGGAGAGACCCAGTACTTC. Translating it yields CSVTGGETQYF. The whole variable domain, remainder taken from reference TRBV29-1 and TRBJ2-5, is SAVISQKPSRDICQRGTSLTIQCQVDSQVTMMFWYRQQPGQSLTLIATANQGSEATYESGFVIDKFPISRPNLTFSTLTVSNMSPEDSSIYLCSVTGGETQYFGPGTRLLVL.